This T cell receptor (beta chain) was obtained from a study of graft-versus-host responses after intestinal transplantation. Study results and caveats: Among circulating GvH clones, peak levels were associated with early post-transplant declines in HvG clones. The study found high graft-versus-host to host-versus-graft clonal ratios in allografts of patients with graft-donor T cell macrochimerism.

For this clone: The antigen is not known.

Germline lookup yields CDR1 SGHAT and CDR2 FQNNGV. Trimming stripped 6 bases from V and 3 bases from J, with 7 bases between. CDR3 size: 12 residues. Generated by immunoSEQ multiplex PCR, the TCRdb table keeps only in-frame clones and is missing some. The table records approximately 130,000 clones, 85% to 95% of them present only once. This chain uses TRBV11-2 with TRBJ2-3; no clear D. Source: unstimulated CD4+ T cells sorted from spleen or lymph node cells, taken before intestinal transplant. This receptor was identified in a human donor who received an intestinal transplant. CDR3 DNA: TGTGCCAGCAGTCCCTCAACAGATACGCAGTATTTT. Translating it yields CASSPSTDTQYF.